This entry lists 15 T cell receptor beta chains sequenced from one sample in a study of blood T cell repertoires in COVID-19. The data were produced by immunoSEQ multiplex PCR, yet TCRdb's version contains in-frame clones alone and is incomplete. The repertoire holds approximately 150,000 clones, with 84% as singletons. Material: peripheral blood. All receptors derive from a woman of 80 years or more with acute or convalescent COVID-19.

V gene TRBV2 combines with J gene TRBJ2-3, with no clear D. V lost 5 bases and J 4 bases, leaving 7 bases between the germline ends. The length of the CDR3 is 12 residues. Germline assignment: CDR1 SNHLY and CDR2 FYNNEI. The CDR3 coding sequence is TGTGCCAGCAGTCCCCCCTCAGATACGCAGTATTTT. It translates to CASSPPSDTQYF. The complete variable domain, with remaining parts taken from reference TRBV2 and TRBJ2-3, reads EPEVTQTPSHQVTQMGQEVILRCVPISNHLYFYWYRQILGQKVEFLVSFYNNEISEKSEIFDDQFSVERPDGSNFTLKIRSTKLEDSAMYFCASSPPSDTQYFGPGTRLTVL.

V and J are TRBV4-3 and TRBJ1-1, with D hard to call. The CDR3 is made up of 15 amino acids. V lost 0 bases and J 6 bases, leaving 14 bases between the germline ends. Germline V gives CDR1 LGHNA, CDR2 YSLEER. For the CDR3, the DNA is TGCGCCAGCAGCCAAGATAATACGAGAAGAGCTGAAGCTTTCTTT. Protein: CASSQDNTRRAEAFF.

The chain combines TRBV5-1 with TRBJ1-6; perhaps TRBD1 as D (6 bases). The V and J ends lost 6 bases and 4 bases respectively, with 14 bases between them. The CDR3 is 15 amino acids. Per germline, CDR1 SGHRS and CDR2 YFSETQ. Written as DNA, the CDR3 is TGCGCCAGCAAGCTAGGGGACACTTATAATTCACCCCTCCACTTT. Translating it yields CASKLGDTYNSPLHF.

V is TRBV7-2 and J is TRBJ2-7, with 8 positions matching TRBD2. Trimming removed 4 bases from V and 6 bases from J; junction bases left unmatched: 8. Germline-derived CDR1 and CDR2 are SGHTA and FQGNSA. The CDR3 runs 14 residues. CDR3 DNA: TGTGCCAGCAGCTCTCCCGGGGGGGCATCCGAGCAGTACTTC. Its translation: CASSSPGGASEQYF.

The chain combines TRBV28 with TRBJ2-3; TRBD2 matches at 11 bases. The CDR3 loop spans 17 amino acids. The trim removed 7 bases at V and 1 base at J, leaving 10 bases unmatched. Germline CDR1 MDHEN, CDR2 SYDVKM. DNA for the CDR3: TGTGCCAGCACCAAACCCGGGACTAGCGGCCGCACAGATACGCAGTATTTT. Translated: CASTKPGTSGRTDTQYF.

The J gene is TRBJ2-7, the V gene TRBV19; D is possibly TRBD1 (6 bases). This CDR3 contains 15 residues. Per germline, CDR1 LNHDA and CDR2 SQIVND (reference sequence). V dropped 6 bases and J dropped 1 base, with 16 bases sitting between them. The chain's CDR3 is CASSSRQDQSYEQYF. In DNA, the CDR3 is TGTGCCAGTAGCTCCCGACAGGACCAATCCTACGAGCAGTACTTC.

The sample holds one count of this clone. The V call is TRBV5-8, the J call TRBJ2-3, with a tentative D call TRBD1 (6 bases). Germline CDR1 reads SGHTS; CDR2 reads YDEGEE. CDR3 length: 15 amino acids. The V end was cut by 0 bases, the J end by 0 bases, with 8 bases between. The CDR3 spells CASSLGGQSTDTQYF. DNA of the CDR3: TGTGCCAGCAGCTTGGGGGGACAAAGCACAGATACGCAGTATTTT.

The chain recombines TRBV28 with TRBJ1-2; the match to TRBD1 covers 12 bases. The CDR3 loop spans 15 amino acids. In germline, CDR1 is MDHEN, CDR2 SYDVKM. V lost 6 bases to trimming and J lost 8 bases; unmatched junction nucleotides: 10. DNA of the CDR3: TGTGCCAGCAGCCCCGGGACAGGGGGCAGTGGGGGCTACACCTTC. Its protein product is CASSPGTGGSGGYTF.

In this sample, this clone turned up once. The chain links TRBV5-1 to TRBJ1-2, with no clear D. The germline V and J ends were trimmed by 0 bases and 2 bases, with 14 bases remaining between them. This CDR3 has 16 amino acids. Germline CDR1 SGHRS, CDR2 YFSETQ. This CDR3 reads CASSLGPTRANYGYTF. As DNA, the CDR3 is TGCGCCAGCAGCTTGGGGCCGACGAGGGCCAACTATGGCTACACCTTC.

This rearrangement joins TRBV10-3 to TRBJ2-5; unclear D gene. CDR1 is ENHRY, CDR2 SYGVKD, per germline. The CDR3 covers 13 residues. V lost 3 bases to trimming and J lost 4 bases, with 9 bases between them. CDR3 DNA sequence: TGTGCCATCAGTGAAGCTACCCGAGAGACCCAGTACTTC. This translates into CAISEATRETQYF.

Note on this clone: One junction end disagrees with the germline gene, perhaps due to a read error. V is TRBV6-2 or TRBV6-3 and J is TRBJ2-7, with D possibly being TRBD1 (7 bases). The CDR3 is 14 amino acids. Germline V gene lookup returns CDR1 MNHEY and CDR2 SVGEGT. The CDR3 nucleotides read TGTGCCAGCAGCAGCCCAGGGGGGACGAACAGGGCCATCTTC. As protein: CASSSPGGTNRAIF.

The rearrangement uses TRBV5-1 and TRBJ2-3, with TRBD2 matching over 12 bases. Germline CDR1 reads SGHRS; CDR2 reads YFSETQ. The junction had 3 bases not matched to a gene; V was cut back by 3 bases and J by 7 bases. CDR3 size: 14 residues. The CDR3 loop reads CASSSTSGRNTQYF. CDR3 DNA: TGCGCCAGCAGCTCGACTAGCGGGAGAAATACGCAGTATTTT.

The chain couples TRBV5-1 to TRBJ1-1, with TRBD1 identical over 7 bases. The CDR3 loop spans 16 amino acids. The junction had 15 bases not matched to a gene; V was cut back by 3 bases and J by 7 bases. Germline V gene lookup returns CDR1 SGHRS and CDR2 YFSETQ. The CDR3 loop reads CASSSTGTATAGEAFF. In nucleotides, the CDR3 is TGCGCCAGCAGCTCTACCGGGACAGCGACGGCGGGTGAAGCTTTCTTT.

The chain employs TRBV7-2 and TRBJ1-2, with 9 bases that match TRBD1. The CDR3 has 16 amino acids. The junction had 11 bases not matched to a gene; V was cut back by 5 bases and J by 4 bases. CDR1 and CDR2 from the germline V gene are SGHTA and FQGNSA. CDR3 region: CASSQTLSTGGYGYTF. CDR3 coding DNA: TGTGCCAGCAGCCAGACATTATCGACAGGGGGCTATGGCTACACCTTC.

The chain carries TRBV4-2 and TRBJ2-3; 7 nucleotides agree with TRBD2. The CDR3 is 16 amino acids. After removal of 0 bases from V and 1 base from J, the junction contained 4 bases not matched to a gene. Germline lookup yields CDR1 LGHNA and CDR2 YNFKEQ. As DNA, the CDR3 is TGTGCCAGCAGCCAAGAGTCGAGCGGGGGCACAGATACGCAGTATTTT. It specifies CASSQESSGGTDTQYF.